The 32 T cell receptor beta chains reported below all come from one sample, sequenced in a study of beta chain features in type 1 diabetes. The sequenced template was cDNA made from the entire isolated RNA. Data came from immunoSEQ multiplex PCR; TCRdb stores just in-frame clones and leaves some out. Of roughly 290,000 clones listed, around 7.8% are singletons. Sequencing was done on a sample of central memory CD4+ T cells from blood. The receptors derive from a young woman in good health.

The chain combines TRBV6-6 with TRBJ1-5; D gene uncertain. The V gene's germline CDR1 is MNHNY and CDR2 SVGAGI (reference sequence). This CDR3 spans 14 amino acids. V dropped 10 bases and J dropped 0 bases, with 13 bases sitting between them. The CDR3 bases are TGTGCCACCGCACAAGGAGATAGCAATCAGCCCCAGCATTTT. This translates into CATAQGDSNQPQHF.

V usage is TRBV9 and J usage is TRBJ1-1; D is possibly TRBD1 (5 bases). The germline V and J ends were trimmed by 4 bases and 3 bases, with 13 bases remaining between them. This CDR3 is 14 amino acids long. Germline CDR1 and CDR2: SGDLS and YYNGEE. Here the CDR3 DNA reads TGTGCCAGCAGCTTCACAGAAGGGGACACTGAAGCTTTCTTT. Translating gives CASSFTEGDTEAFF.

The CDR3 DNA reads as TGTGCCTGGAGCGCCGTCGGACAGTCAAATCAGCCCCAGCATTTT. Translated: CAWSAVGQSNQPQHF. The chain has TRBV30 and TRBJ1-5; perhaps TRBD1 as D (6 bases). Germline assignment: CDR1 GTSNPN and CDR2 SVGIG (reference sequence). CDR3 size: 15 residues. Trimming took 3 bases from V and 4 from J, leaving 16 bases between them.

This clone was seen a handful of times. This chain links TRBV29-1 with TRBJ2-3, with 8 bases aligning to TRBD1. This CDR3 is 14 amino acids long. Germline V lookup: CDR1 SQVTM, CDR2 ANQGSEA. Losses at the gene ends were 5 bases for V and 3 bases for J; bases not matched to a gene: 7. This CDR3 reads CSVLDRDSTDTQYF. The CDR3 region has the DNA TGCAGCGTTCTGGACAGGGATTCGACAGATACGCAGTATTTT.

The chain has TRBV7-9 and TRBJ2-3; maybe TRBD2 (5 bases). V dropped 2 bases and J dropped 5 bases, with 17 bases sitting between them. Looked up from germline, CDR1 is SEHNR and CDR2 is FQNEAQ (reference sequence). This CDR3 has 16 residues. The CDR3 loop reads CASSLSGLSNGDTQYF. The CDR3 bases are TGTGCCAGCAGCTTATCCGGACTCAGCAACGGAGATACGCAGTATTTT.

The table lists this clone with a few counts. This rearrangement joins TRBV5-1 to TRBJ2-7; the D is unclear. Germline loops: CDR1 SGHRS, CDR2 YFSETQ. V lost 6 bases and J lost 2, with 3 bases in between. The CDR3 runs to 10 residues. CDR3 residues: CASTPYEQYF. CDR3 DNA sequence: TGCGCCAGCACCCCCTACGAGCAGTACTTC.

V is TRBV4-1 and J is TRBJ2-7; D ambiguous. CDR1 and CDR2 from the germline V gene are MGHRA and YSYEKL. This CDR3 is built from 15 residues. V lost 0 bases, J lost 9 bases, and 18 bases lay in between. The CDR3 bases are TGCGCCAGCAGCCAAGACAATATCGAGCTTGGTGGGCAGTACTTC. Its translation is CASSQDNIELGGQYF.

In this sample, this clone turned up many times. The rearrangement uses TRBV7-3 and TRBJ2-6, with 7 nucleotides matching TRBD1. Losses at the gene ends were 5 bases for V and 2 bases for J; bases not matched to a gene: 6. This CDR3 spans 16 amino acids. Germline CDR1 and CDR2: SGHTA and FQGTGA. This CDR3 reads CASSAQTGAGANVLTF. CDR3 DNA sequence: TGTGCCAGCAGCGCCCAAACAGGGGCTGGGGCCAACGTCCTGACTTTC.

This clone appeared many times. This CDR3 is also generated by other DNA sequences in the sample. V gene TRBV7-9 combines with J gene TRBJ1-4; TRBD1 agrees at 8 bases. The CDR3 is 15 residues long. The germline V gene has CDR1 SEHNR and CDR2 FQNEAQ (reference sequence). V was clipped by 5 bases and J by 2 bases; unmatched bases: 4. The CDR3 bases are TGTGCCAGCAGCCCTACAGGGGGTACTAATGAAAAACTGTTTTTT. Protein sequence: CASSPTGGTNEKLFF.

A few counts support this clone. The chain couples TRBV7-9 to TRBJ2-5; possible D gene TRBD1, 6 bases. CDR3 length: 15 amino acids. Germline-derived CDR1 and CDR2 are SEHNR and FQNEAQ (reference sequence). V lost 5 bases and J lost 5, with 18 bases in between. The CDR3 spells CASSPLRVGAETQYF. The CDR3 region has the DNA TGTGCCAGCAGCCCGCTCAGGGTGGGGGCGGAGACCCAGTACTTC.

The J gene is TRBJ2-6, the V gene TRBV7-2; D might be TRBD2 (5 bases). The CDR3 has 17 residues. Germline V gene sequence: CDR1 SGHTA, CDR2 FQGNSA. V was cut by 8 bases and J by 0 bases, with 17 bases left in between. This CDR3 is CASQARALTSGANVLTF. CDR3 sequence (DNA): TGTGCCAGCCAAGCGCGGGCCTTAACCTCTGGGGCCAACGTCCTGACTTTC.

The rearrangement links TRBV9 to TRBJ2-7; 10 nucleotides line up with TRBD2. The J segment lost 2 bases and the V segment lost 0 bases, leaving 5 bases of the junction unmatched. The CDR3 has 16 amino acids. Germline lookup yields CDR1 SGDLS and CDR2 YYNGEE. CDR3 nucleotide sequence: TGTGCCAGCAGCGTAGAGGCTAGCGGGAGCACCTACGAGCAGTACTTC. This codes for CASSVEASGSTYEQYF.

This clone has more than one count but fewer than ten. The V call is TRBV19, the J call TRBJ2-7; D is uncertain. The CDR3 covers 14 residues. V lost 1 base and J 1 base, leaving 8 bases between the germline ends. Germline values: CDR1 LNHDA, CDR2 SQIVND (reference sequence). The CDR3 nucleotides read TGTGCCAGTAGTATAGGGTTGGGATCCTACGAGCAGTACTTC. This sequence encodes CASSIGLGSYEQYF.

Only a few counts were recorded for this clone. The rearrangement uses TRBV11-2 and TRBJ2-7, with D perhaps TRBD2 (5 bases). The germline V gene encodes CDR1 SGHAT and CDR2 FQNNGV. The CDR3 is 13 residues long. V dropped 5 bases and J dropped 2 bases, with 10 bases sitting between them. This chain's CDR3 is CASSDRGTYEQYV. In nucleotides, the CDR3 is TGTGCCAGCAGCGACCGGGGAACCTACGAGCAGTACGTC.

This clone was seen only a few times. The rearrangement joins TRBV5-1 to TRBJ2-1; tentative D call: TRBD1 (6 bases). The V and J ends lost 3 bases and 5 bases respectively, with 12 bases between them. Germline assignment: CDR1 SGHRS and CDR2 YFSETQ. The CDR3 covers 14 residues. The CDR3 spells CASSSHTGNNEQFF. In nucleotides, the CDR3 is TGCGCCAGCAGCTCTCATACAGGGAACAATGAGCAGTTCTTC.

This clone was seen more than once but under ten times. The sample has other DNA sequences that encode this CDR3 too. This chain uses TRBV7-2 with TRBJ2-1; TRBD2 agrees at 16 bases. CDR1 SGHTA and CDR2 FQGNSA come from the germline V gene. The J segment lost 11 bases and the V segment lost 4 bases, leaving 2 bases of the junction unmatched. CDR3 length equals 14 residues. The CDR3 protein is CASSSGLAGGQQFF. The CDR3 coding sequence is TGTGCCAGCAGCTCGGGACTAGCGGGAGGGCAGCAGTTCTTC.

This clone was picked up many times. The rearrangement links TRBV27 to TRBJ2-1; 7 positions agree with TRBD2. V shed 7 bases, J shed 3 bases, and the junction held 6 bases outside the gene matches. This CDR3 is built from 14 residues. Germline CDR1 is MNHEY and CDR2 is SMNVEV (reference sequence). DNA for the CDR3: TGTGCCAGCATGCCCGGCGGGGGCTACAATGAGCAGTTCTTC. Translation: CASMPGGGYNEQFF.

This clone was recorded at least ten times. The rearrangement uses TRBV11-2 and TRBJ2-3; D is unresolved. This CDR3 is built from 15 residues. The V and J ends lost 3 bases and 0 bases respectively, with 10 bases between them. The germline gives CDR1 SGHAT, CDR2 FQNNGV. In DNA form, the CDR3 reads TGTGCCAGCAGCTTGGTGGTCTCTAGCACAGATACGCAGTATTTT. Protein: CASSLVVSSTDTQYF.

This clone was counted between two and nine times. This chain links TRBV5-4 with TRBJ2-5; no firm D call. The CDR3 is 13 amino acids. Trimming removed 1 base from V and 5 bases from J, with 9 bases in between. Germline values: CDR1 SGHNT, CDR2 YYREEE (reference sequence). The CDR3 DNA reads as TGTGCCAGCAGCTTGAAACAGATGGAGACCCAGTACTTC. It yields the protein CASSLKQMETQYF.

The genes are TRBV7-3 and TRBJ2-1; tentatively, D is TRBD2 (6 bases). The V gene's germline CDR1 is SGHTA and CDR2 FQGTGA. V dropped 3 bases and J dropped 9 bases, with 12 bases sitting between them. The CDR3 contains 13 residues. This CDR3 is CASSFGDGGEQFF. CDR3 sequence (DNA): TGTGCCAGCAGCTTCGGAGACGGGGGTGAGCAGTTCTTC.

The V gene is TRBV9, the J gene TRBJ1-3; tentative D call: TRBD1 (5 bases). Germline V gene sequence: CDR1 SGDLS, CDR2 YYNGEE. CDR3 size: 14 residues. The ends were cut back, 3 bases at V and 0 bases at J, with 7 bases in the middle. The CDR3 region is CASSAGTSGNTIYF. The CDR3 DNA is TGTGCCAGCAGCGCGGGGACCTCTGGAAACACCATATATTTT.

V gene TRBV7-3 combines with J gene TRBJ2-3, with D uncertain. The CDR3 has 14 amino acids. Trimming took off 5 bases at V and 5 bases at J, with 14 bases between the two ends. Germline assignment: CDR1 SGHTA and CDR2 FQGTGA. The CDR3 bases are TGTGCCAGCAGCACTGGAACCATTGGAGATACGCAGTATTTT. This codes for CASSTGTIGDTQYF.

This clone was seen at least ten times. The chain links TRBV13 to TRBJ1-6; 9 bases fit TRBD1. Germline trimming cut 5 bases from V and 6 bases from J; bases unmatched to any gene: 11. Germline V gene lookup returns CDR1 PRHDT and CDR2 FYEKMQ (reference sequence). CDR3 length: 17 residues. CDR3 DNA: TGTGCCAGCAGCACCTATTCCGGGACAGGGCGTAATTCACCCCTCCACTTT. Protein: CASSTYSGTGRNSPLHF.

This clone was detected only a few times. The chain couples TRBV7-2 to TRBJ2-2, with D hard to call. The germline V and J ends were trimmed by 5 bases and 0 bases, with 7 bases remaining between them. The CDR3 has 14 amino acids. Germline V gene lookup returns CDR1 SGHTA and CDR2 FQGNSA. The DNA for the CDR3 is TGTGCCAGCAGCATCAGTACGAACACCGGGGAGCTGTTTTTT. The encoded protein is CASSISTNTGELFF.

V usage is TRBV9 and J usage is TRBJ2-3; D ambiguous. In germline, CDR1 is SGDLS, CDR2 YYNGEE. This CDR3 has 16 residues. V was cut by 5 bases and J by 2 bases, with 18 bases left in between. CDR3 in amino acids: CASSRPLSSTTDTQYF. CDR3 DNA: TGTGCCAGCAGTCGCCCCCTTAGCTCCACCACAGATACGCAGTATTTT.

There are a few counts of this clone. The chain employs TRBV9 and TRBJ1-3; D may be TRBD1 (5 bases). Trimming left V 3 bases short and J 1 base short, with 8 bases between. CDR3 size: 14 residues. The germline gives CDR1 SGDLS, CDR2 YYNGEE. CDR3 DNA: TGTGCCAGCAGCGAGGGGAGGTCTGGAAACACCATATATTTT. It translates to CASSEGRSGNTIYF.

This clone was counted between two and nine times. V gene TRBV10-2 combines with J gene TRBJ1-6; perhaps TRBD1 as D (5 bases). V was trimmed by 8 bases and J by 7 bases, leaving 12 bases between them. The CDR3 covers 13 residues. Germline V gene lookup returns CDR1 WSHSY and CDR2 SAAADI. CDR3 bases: TGCGCCAGCTCCCGAGGGGACAATTCACCCCTCCACTTT. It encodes CASSRGDNSPLHF.

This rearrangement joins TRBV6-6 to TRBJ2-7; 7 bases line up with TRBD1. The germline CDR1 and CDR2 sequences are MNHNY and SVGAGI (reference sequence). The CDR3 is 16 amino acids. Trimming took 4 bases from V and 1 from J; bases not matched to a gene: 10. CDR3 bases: TGTGCCAGCAGTTCCTTACAGGGGCGGAGTTCCTACGAGCAGTACTTC. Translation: CASSSLQGRSSYEQYF.

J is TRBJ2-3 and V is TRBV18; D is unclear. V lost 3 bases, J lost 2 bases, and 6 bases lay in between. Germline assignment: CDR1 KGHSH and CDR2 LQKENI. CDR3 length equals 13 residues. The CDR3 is CASSPSLTDTQYF. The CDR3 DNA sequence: TGTGCCAGCTCACCTTCTCTCACAGATACGCAGTATTTT.

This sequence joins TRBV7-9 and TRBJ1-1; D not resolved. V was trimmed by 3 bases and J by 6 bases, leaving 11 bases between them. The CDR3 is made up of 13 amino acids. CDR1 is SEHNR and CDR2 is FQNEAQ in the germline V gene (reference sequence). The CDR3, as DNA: TGTGCCAGCAGCTTTAATAAGGTTTCTGAAGCTTTCTTT. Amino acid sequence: CASSFNKVSEAFF.

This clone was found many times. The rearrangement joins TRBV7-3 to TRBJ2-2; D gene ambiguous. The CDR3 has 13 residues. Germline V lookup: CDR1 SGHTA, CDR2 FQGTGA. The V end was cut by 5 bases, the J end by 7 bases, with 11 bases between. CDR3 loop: CASSPRNGGELFF. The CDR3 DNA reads TGTGCCAGCAGCCCCCGGAACGGCGGGGAGCTGTTTTTT. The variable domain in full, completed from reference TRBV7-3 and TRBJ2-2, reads GAGVSQTPSNKVTEKGKYVELRCDPISGHTALYWYRQSLGQGPEFLIYFQGTGAADDSGLPNDRFFAVRPEGSVSTLKIQRTERGDSAVYLCASSPRNGGELFFGEGSRLTVL.

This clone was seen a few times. The CDR3 loop reads CATSRDAAAFSNYGYTF. CDR3 in DNA: TGTGCCACCAGCAGAGATGCAGCTGCTTTCTCTAACTATGGCTACACCTTC. The chain uses TRBV15 and TRBJ1-2; D gene unclear. Trimming took 0 bases from V and 0 from J, leaving 14 bases between them. The germline V gene encodes CDR1 LNHNV and CDR2 YYDKDF (reference sequence). The CDR3 extends over 17 amino acids.